Reported below is one T cell receptor (beta chain). This entry belongs to a study of chemoradiotherapy in HPV16-positive cancers. Whole-study context: Functional T-cell assays on a couple of HPV16-positive patients' cells defined candidate HPV-specific clones and common TCR motifs.

This table comes from immunoSEQ multiplex PCR, and its TCRdb copy is limited to in-frame clones, with some not included. The profile covers 500 to 700 clones, with 75% to 95% appearing a single time and 3.5% to 5% taken by the ten largest. Repertoires were sampled repeatedly during chemoradiotherapy. There are 14 residues in the CDR3. Germline lookup yields CDR1 LNHNV and CDR2 YYDKDF (reference sequence). After removal of 1 base from V and 4 bases from J, the junction contained 2 bases not matched to a gene. This sequence was found in a human donor with HPV-associated anogenital cancer. The chain carries TRBV15 and TRBJ2-5, with 8 nucleotides matching TRBD2. The sample here was tumor tissue, taken from a patient who underwent chemoradiotherapy. The CDR3 DNA reads TGTGCCACCAGCAGAGGACTAGCGCTAGAGACCCAGTACTTC. As protein: CATSRGLALETQYF.